These 12 T cell receptor beta chains originate from one sample sequenced in a study of T cells in tuberculosis. Clones were sequenced by immunoSEQ multiplex PCR, and TCRdb holds only the in-frame ones, with some missing. The sample lists tens of thousands of clones, 94% occurring once. Sequenced sample: PBMCs. The receptor set was obtained from a donor between 5 and 29 years old with latent tuberculosis or without tuberculosis infection.

The V call is TRBV7-6, the J call TRBJ2-3; tentatively, D is TRBD2 (6 bases). The V gene's germline CDR1 is SGHVS and CDR2 FNYEAQ. The CDR3 sequence is 17 residues long. Deletions cut 4 bases from V and 4 bases from J, with 21 bases between. The CDR3: CASSSLSASEVADTQYF. CDR3 nucleotides: TGTGCCAGCAGCTCCCTGTCCGCTAGCGAGGTAGCAGATACGCAGTATTTT.

For this clone: At one of its ends the junction is not consistent with the germline gene, which may arise from a read error. At the DNA level, this CDR3 is encoded by other sequences in the same sample as well. The chain has TRBV5-1 and TRBJ2-1; no firm D call. From germline, CDR1 is SGHRS and CDR2 YFSETQ. The CDR3 spans 11 residues. Here the CDR3 DNA reads TGCGCCAGCAGCTCCAACAATGAGCAGTTCTTC. Translated, it gives CASSSNNEQFF.

This clone was recorded only once. The V call is TRBV10-3, the J call TRBJ2-1; possible D gene TRBD2, 5 bases. The V gene lost 4 bases and the J gene lost 0 bases, with 10 bases spanning the gap. Germline V lookup: CDR1 ENHRY, CDR2 SYGVKD. The length of the CDR3 is 15 residues. As DNA, the CDR3 is TGTGCCATCAGTGCCCCGGACTCCTCCTACAATGAGCAGTTCTTC. This sequence encodes CAISAPDSSYNEQFF.

The V gene is TRBV9, the J gene TRBJ2-7, with D possibly being TRBD1 (6 bases). CDR1 and CDR2 from the germline V gene are SGDLS and YYNGEE. This CDR3 is built from 15 residues. V was trimmed by 0 bases and J by 2 bases, leaving 12 bases between them. CDR3 in DNA: TGTGCCAGCAGCGTAGGGCAGGGGTCAACCTACGAGCAGTACTTC. As protein: CASSVGQGSTYEQYF.

The J gene is TRBJ1-2, the V gene TRBV2; D remains ambiguous. The CDR3 is 13 amino acids. Trimming removed 1 base at V and 8 bases at J, with 11 bases between. Germline loops: CDR1 SNHLY, CDR2 FYNNEI. The CDR3 DNA reads TGTGCCAGCAGTGAAGTCCCTGCAGGAGGCTACACCTTC. It is translated as CASSEVPAGGYTF.

The chain has TRBV18 and TRBJ1-3; TRBD1 aligns across 8 bases. Germline V CDR1 and CDR2: KGHSH, LQKENI. The CDR3 covers 16 residues. V lost 2 bases to trimming and J lost 8 bases; unmatched junction nucleotides: 11. For the CDR3, the DNA is TGTGCCAGCTCACCAAGCAGGGGGCGATCCCGTGACACCATATATTTT. It codes for CASSPSRGRSRDTIYF.

This clone was seen once. This chain links TRBV6-1 with TRBJ2-2; D remains ambiguous. The V and J ends lost 2 bases and 7 bases respectively, with 8 bases between them. Germline CDR1 MNHNS, CDR2 SASEGT. This CDR3 is built from 13 residues. CDR3 protein: CASSEYEFGELFF. CDR3 nucleotides: TGTGCCAGCAGTGAATATGAGTTCGGGGAGCTGTTTTTT.

The gene calls are TRBV7-2 and TRBJ2-3, with D tentatively TRBD2 (7 bases). This CDR3 contains 17 residues. V was pared by 7 bases and J by 4 bases, with 24 bases between. Germline V CDR1 and CDR2: SGHTA, FQGNSA. The CDR3 is CASTKGGAAGKADTQYF. The CDR3 bases are TGTGCCAGCACCAAAGGGGGGGCGGCCGGGAAGGCAGATACGCAGTATTTT.

J is TRBJ1-5 and V is TRBV30; 9 bases line up with TRBD1. Looked up from germline, CDR1 is GTSNPN and CDR2 is SVGIG (reference sequence). This CDR3 spans 15 amino acids. Germline trimming cut 0 bases from V and 4 bases from J; bases unmatched to any gene: 4. The CDR3 reads CAWSVMGQGNQPQHF. Written as DNA, the CDR3 is TGTGCCTGGAGTGTCATGGGACAGGGAAATCAGCCCCAGCATTTT. The variable domain in full, completed from reference TRBV30 and TRBJ1-5, reads SQTIHQWPATLVQPVGSPLSLECTVEGTSNPNLYWYRQAAGRGLQLLFYSVGIGQISSEVPQNLSASRPQDRQFILSSKKLLLSDSGFYLCAWSVMGQGNQPQHFGDGTRLSIL.

The rearrangement links TRBV28 to TRBJ1-2, with TRBD1 matching over 7 bases. This CDR3 is built from 13 residues. J was trimmed by 5 bases and V by 6 bases; bases with no gene match: 6. Germline V gene data show CDR1 as MDHEN and CDR2 as SYDVKM. This CDR3 reads CASSDEGAYGYTF. CDR3 DNA: TGTGCCAGCAGCGACGAGGGGGCGTATGGCTACACCTTC.

This clone was counted only a few times. This chain joins TRBV27 and TRBJ1-2, with 7 bases lining up with TRBD1. Germline CDR1 is MNHEY and CDR2 is SMNVEV (reference sequence). This CDR3 is built from 14 residues. V shed 3 bases, J shed 8 bases, and the junction held 9 bases outside the gene matches. CDR3 amino acids: CASSFRGASGGYTF. DNA for the CDR3: TGTGCCAGCAGTTTCAGGGGGGCATCTGGAGGCTACACCTTC.

This chain connects TRBV7-8 to TRBJ2-2; 7 bases map to TRBD1. V gave up 3 bases and J gave up 0 bases; unmatched junction bases: 1. There are 15 residues in the CDR3. From germline, CDR1 is SGHVS and CDR2 FQNEAQ. CDR3 nucleotide sequence: TGTGCCAGCAGCTTTACAGGGGCGAACACCGGGGAGCTGTTTTTT. As protein: CASSFTGANTGELFF.